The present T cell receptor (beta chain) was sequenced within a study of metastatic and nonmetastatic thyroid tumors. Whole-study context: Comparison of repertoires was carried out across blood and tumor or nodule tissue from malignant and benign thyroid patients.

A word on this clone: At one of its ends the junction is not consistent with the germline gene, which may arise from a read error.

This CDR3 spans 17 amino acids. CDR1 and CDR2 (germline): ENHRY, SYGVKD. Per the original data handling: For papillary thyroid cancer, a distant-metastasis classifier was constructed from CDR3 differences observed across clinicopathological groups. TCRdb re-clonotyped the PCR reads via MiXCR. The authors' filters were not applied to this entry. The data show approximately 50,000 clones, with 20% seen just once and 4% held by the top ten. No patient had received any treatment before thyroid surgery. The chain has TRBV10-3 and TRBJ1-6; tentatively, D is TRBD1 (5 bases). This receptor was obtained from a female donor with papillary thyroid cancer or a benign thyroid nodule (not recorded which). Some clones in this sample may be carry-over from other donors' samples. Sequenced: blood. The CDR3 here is CAISDSRPGSYNSHLHF. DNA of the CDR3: TGTGCCATCAGTGATTCGCGGCCAGGGTCCTATAATTCACACCTCCACTTT.